This is a list of T cell receptor beta chains from one sample in a study of blood T cell repertoires in COVID-19. The method was immunoSEQ multiplex PCR; TCRdb's version includes in-frame clones alone and lacks a portion of them. The sample shows tens of thousands of clones, less than 80% of them seen only once. Specimen: peripheral blood. These receptors all come from a human donor in a cohort sampled during active COVID-19. CDR3s include the opening cysteine and the closing phenylalanine or tryptophan. The D gene is left open where the match is weak. Part of the rows lack a size; the others show once, few, many or a class for expanded clones.

d_gene	abundance	v_gene	j_gene	CDR3aa	CDR3nt
TRBD1	-	TRBV29-1	TRBJ2-1	CSVGSLPQTGTSYNEQFF	TGCAGCGTTGGTTCTCTTCCTCAGACAGGGACCTCCTACAATGAGCAGTTCTTC
-	few	TRBV9	TRBJ1-5	CASSVGGGGNQPQHF	TGTGCCAGCAGCGTAGGTGGGGGCGGCAATCAGCCCCAGCATTTT
-	-	TRBV6-2/TRBV6-3	TRBJ1-2	CASSYTQGPYGYTF	TGTGCCAGCAGTTACACCCAGGGGCCCTATGGCTACACCTTC
-	-	TRBV5-1	TRBJ1-3	CASSLAGISGNTIYF	TGCGCCAGCAGCTTGGCGGGGATCTCTGGAAACACCATATATTTT
TRBD1	-	TRBV3-1/TRBV3-2	TRBJ2-3	CASSTGTGGLDTQYF	TGTGCCAGCAGCACCGGGACAGGGGGACTGGATACGCAGTATTTT
-	-	TRBV2	TRBJ1-1	CASSDMAGNTEAFF	TGTGCCAGCAGTGATATGGCGGGGAACACTGAAGCTTTCTTT
TRBD1	-	TRBV19	TRBJ1-2	CASKGQGGGYTF	TGTGCCAGTAAAGGGCAGGGGGGAGGCTACACCTTC
TRBD1	-	TRBV28	TRBJ1-2	CASSFNTGENGYTF	TGTGCCAGCAGTTTCAATACAGGGGAAAATGGCTACACCTTC
TRBD2	-	TRBV7-2	TRBJ2-2	CASSFRPAGVTGELFF	TGTGCCAGCAGCTTTCGCCCCGCGGGGGTCACCGGGGAGCTGTTTTTT
TRBD2	-	TRBV6-6	TRBJ2-3	CASSAGLASTDTQYF	TGTGCCAGCAGTGCCGGACTAGCGAGCACAGATACGCAGTATTTT
TRBD1	-	TRBV2	TRBJ2-4	CASNGQGLAKNIQYF	TGTGCCAGCAATGGACAGGGTTTAGCCAAAAACATTCAGTACTTC
TRBD1	-	TRBV5-1	TRBJ2-7	CASSNRDRASYEQYF	TGCGCCAGCAGCAACCGGGACAGGGCCTCCTACGAGCAGTACTTC
-	few	TRBV6-2/TRBV6-3	TRBJ1-1	CASSYSNQGLRKVVDTEAFF	TGTGCCAGCAGTTACTCGAACCAGGGCCTGAGGAAGGTTGTGGACACTGAAGCTTTCTTT
TRBD2	-	TRBV7-2	TRBJ2-1	CASSSRGGEQFF	TGTGCCAGCAGCTCCCGGGGGGGTGAGCAGTTCTTC
TRBD2	-	TRBV7-8	TRBJ2-1	CASSLAGQSSYNEQFF	TGTGCCAGCAGCCTAGCGGGCCAGAGCTCCTACAATGAGCAGTTCTTC
-	-	TRBV11-3	TRBJ1-4	CASSFYGGEKLFF	TGTGCCAGCAGCTTTTACGGGGGTGAAAAACTGTTTTTT
-	-	TRBV18	TRBJ2-2	CASPGRGRFQGGELFF	TGTGCCAGCCCGGGGAGAGGGCGCTTTCAAGGCGGGGAGCTGTTTTTT
-	-	TRBV6-5	TRBJ1-2	CASSYGRRDGYTF	TGTGCCAGCAGTTACGGACGGAGGGATGGCTACACCTTC
-	few	TRBV5-1	TRBJ2-3	CASSLGARSTDTQYF	TGCGCCAGCAGCTTGGGAGCTAGAAGCACAGATACGCAGTATTTT
TRBD1	-	TRBV7-2	TRBJ2-1	CASLMTGGFKNEQFF	TGTGCCAGCTTGATGACAGGGGGATTTAAGAATGAGCAGTTCTTC
-	few	TRBV4-2	TRBJ1-2	CASSRTTGTNYGYTF	TGTGCCAGCAGCCGCACCACCGGGACAAACTATGGCTACACCTTC
-	-	TRBV5-8	TRBJ2-6	CASTVAGANVLTF	TGTGCCAGCACCGTAGCTGGGGCCAACGTCCTGACTTTC
TRBD2	few	TRBV7-9	TRBJ2-3	CASSRGTSGSPDTQYF	TGTGCCAGCAGCCGCGGGACTAGCGGGAGTCCGGATACGCAGTATTTT
TRBD1	-	TRBV11-1	TRBJ2-5	CASSPGETGVGETQYF	TGTGCCAGCAGTCCGGGGGAGACAGGGGTAGGCGAGACCCAGTACTTC
TRBD1	few	TRBV19	TRBJ2-7	CASSIDQGQGYEQYF	TGTGCCAGTAGTATAGATCAGGGACAGGGATACGAGCAGTACTTC
TRBD2	-	TRBV7-9	TRBJ2-5	CASSLVLAGLGETQYF	TGTGCCAGCAGCTTAGTACTAGCGGGATTAGGGGAGACCCAGTACTTC
-	-	TRBV7-9	TRBJ2-2	CASSLDSTGELFF	TGTGCCAGCAGCTTAGACTCCACCGGGGAGCTGTTTTTT
-	-	TRBV7-8	TRBJ1-5	CASSSTASNQPQHF	TGTGCCAGCAGCTCGACAGCGAGCAATCAGCCCCAGCATTTT
TRBD2	-	TRBV4-2	TRBJ2-1	CASNLAGGYEQFF	TGTGCCAGCAATCTAGCGGGAGGTTATGAGCAGTTCTTC
TRBD2	-	TRBV5-1	TRBJ2-3	CASSRGGRDDTQYF	TGCGCCAGCAGCAGGGGAGGGAGAGATGATACGCAGTATTTT
-	-	TRBV7-2	TRBJ1-3	CASSLASAGNTIYF	TGTGCCAGCAGCTTAGCCTCAGCTGGAAACACCATATATTTT
-	-	TRBV24-1	TRBJ2-2	CATRRTDTGELFF	TGTGCCACCAGGAGGACAGACACCGGGGAGCTGTTTTTT
-	once	TRBV27	TRBJ2-4	CASRKGHLDIQYF	TGTGCCAGCAGGAAAGGACATTTGGACATTCAGTACTTC
TRBD1	-	TRBV9	TRBJ1-4	CASSTIPGQGKEKLFF	TGTGCCAGCAGCACCATACCGGGACAGGGGAAGGAAAAACTGTTTTTT
TRBD2	-	TRBV19	TRBJ2-1	CASSIRAAGGPLF	TGTGCCAGTAGTATAAGGGCGGCGGGAGGGCCCCTCTTC
TRBD1	-	TRBV5-1	TRBJ2-2	CASSLVGQGINTGELFF	TGCGCCAGCAGCTTGGTGGGACAGGGTATAAACACCGGGGAGCTGTTTTTT
-	-	TRBV29-1	TRBJ2-7	CSVGQGTTREQYF	TGCAGCGTTGGGCAGGGGACGACCAGGGAGCAGTACTTC
-	once	TRBV3-1/TRBV3-2	TRBJ1-5	CASSQTGSYSNQPQHF	TGTGCCAGCAGCCAAACCGGGTCTTATAGCAATCAGCCCCAGCATTTT
-	-	TRBV30	TRBJ1-5	CAWGRVGQNQPQHF	TGTGCCTGGGGCAGGGTGGGCCAGAATCAGCCCCAGCATTTT
-	-	TRBV10-3	TRBJ2-7	CAISESLAGDRSYEQYF	TGTGCCATCAGTGAGTCCCTAGCAGGGGATAGGTCCTACGAGCAGTACTTC
-	-	TRBV4-1	TRBJ1-2	CASSPNGGANSIYGYTF	TGCGCCAGCAGCCCGAACGGAGGGGCTAATAGTATCTATGGCTACACCTTC
-	-	TRBV5-4	TRBJ1-4	CASSLGGSEGMKLFF	TGTGCCAGCAGCTTGGGAGGGTCGGAGGGAATGAAACTGTTTTTT
-	-	TRBV6-4	TRBJ2-3	CASSDRSGDTQYF	TGTGCCAGCAGTGACCGCAGTGGAGATACGCAGTATTTT
-	-	TRBV5-8	TRBJ2-7	CASSLVGAAGEQYF	TGTGCCAGCAGCTTGGTTGGGGCGGCGGGGGAGCAGTACTTC
-	-	TRBV29-1	TRBJ2-5	CSVQIQETQYF	TGCAGCGTACAAATCCAAGAGACCCAGTACTTC
TRBD2	-	TRBV6-5	TRBJ2-7	CASSYSGLADYEQYF	TGTGCCAGCAGTTACTCCGGACTAGCGGATTACGAGCAGTACTTC
-	-	TRBV19	TRBJ1-1	CASSIHNMNTEAFF	TGTGCCAGTAGTATACATAACATGAACACTGAAGCTTTCTTT
TRBD2	once	TRBV13	TRBJ2-7	CASSLGRTSGYEQYF	TGTGCCAGCAGCTTAGGACGGACTAGCGGTTACGAGCAGTACTTC
-	-	TRBV19	TRBJ2-1	CASSPSGRNEQFF	TGTGCCAGTAGTCCCAGCGGACGGAATGAGCAGTTCTTC
-	-	TRBV19	TRBJ1-1	CAPTGNTEAFF	TGTGCCCCCACGGGGAACACTGAAGCTTTCTTT
-	-	TRBV5-1	TRBJ1-1	CASSSPGTGNTEAFF	TGCGCCAGCAGCAGCCCCGGGACTGGGAACACTGAAGCTTTCTTT
-	-	TRBV7-8	TRBJ2-1	CASSLGPDNEQFF	TGTGCCAGCAGCTTAGGTCCCGACAATGAGCAGTTCTTC
TRBD1	-	TRBV7-2	TRBJ2-3	CASSPGQAADTQYF	TGTGCCAGCAGCCCCGGACAGGCAGCCGATACGCAGTATTTT
-	-	TRBV30	TRBJ2-4	CAWRGPPSSIQYF	TGTGCCTGGAGGGGCCCGCCGAGTAGCATTCAGTACTTC
-	-	TRBV28	TRBJ1-4	CASAGGNEKLFF	TGTGCCAGCGCCGGGGGGAATGAAAAACTGTTTTTT
TRBD1	-	TRBV18	TRBJ2-7	CASSVDREQYF	TGTGCCAGCTCGGTGGACAGGGAGCAGTACTTC
TRBD2	-	TRBV7-9	TRBJ2-7	CASRREGAYEQYF	TGTGCCAGCCGGCGGGAGGGGGCCTACGAGCAGTACTTC
-	-	TRBV19	TRBJ1-5	CASSTTGPSQPQHF	TGTGCCAGTAGTACCACAGGGCCGAGCCAGCCCCAGCATTTT
-	-	TRBV5-5	TRBJ1-1	CASSFSLNTEAFF	TGTGCCAGCAGCTTTAGTTTGAACACTGAAGCTTTCTTT